The 23 T cell receptor beta chains in this list originate from one sample, sequenced in a study of persistence of HIV-infected CD4 T cells. This nonspecific control used anti-CD3/anti-CD28 bead stimulation of CD4+ T cells. Sorting of responding CD4+ T cells relied on upregulated CD40 ligand together with CD69. Sequencing used immunoSEQ version 4 in survey mode. Assay used: immunoSEQ multiplex PCR; TCRdb lists only in-frame clones, some missing. The table records 40,000 to 45,000 clones, roughly nine tenths of them present only once. The antigens these receptors bind are not known. Sequenced material: CD4+ T cells sorted from PBMCs after approximately 20-hour stimulation, taken from a patient who received antiretroviral therapy. The receptors derive from an adult man with HIV who was CMV-seropositive.

The V gene is TRBV28, the J gene TRBJ1-2, with a possible D match to TRBD1 (6 bases). V lost 4 bases, J lost 8 bases, and 20 bases lay in between. CDR1 and CDR2 (germline): MDHEN, SYDVKM. The CDR3 length is 15 residues. The chain's CDR3 is CASSSTSTGKKGYTF. In DNA form, the CDR3 reads TGTGCCAGCAGTTCGACTAGTACAGGGAAAAAAGGCTACACCTTC.

The chain joins TRBV19 to TRBJ1-6, with TRBD1 as a possible D gene (6 bases). The CDR3 runs 15 residues. CDR1 is LNHDA and CDR2 is SQIVND in the germline V gene (reference sequence). V lost 7 bases to trimming and J lost 8 bases, with 18 bases between them. CDR3 DNA sequence: TGTGCCAGTATCGGGGGCTTGGGTTTGGATTCACCCCTCCACTTT. Residues: CASIGGLGLDSPLHF.

The chain carries TRBV28 and TRBJ2-4, with TRBD2 matching 9 bases. The length of the CDR3 is 15 residues. The germline gives CDR1 MDHEN, CDR2 SYDVKM. Unmatched junction bases numbered 5, after V lost 0 bases and J lost 8 bases. The CDR3 region has the DNA TGTGCCAGCAGTTTATGGGGTCCTAGCGGGGACATTCAGTACTTC. Protein product: CASSLWGPSGDIQYF.

The chain joins TRBV28 to TRBJ2-5; 8 positions match TRBD2. The junction had 10 bases not matched to a gene; V was cut back by 6 bases and J by 4 bases. The CDR3 consists of 15 residues. Germline CDR1 reads MDHEN; CDR2 reads SYDVKM. The CDR3 nucleotides are TGTGCCAGCAGCCCCCCTGCCGGGAGGGGAGAGACCCAGTACTTC. Its translation: CASSPPAGRGETQYF.

V gene TRBV5-6 combines with J gene TRBJ2-7; TRBD1 agrees at 7 bases. The CDR3 has 13 amino acids. The V gene end was trimmed by 3 bases and the J gene end by 6 bases; junction bases not matched to a gene: 6. Germline-derived CDR1 and CDR2 are SGHDT and YYEEEE. The CDR3 here is CASSSDRAGEQYF. The CDR3 DNA reads TGTGCCAGCAGCTCCGACAGGGCGGGCGAGCAGTACTTC.

The rearrangement joins TRBV7-2 to TRBJ1-3; 7 positions agree with TRBD1. In germline, CDR1 is SGHTA, CDR2 FQGNSA. The ends lost 2 bases at V and 0 bases at J; junction bases unmatched: 10. The CDR3 spans 18 residues. CDR3 in amino acids: CASSLYVLTGTSGNTIYF. In nucleotides, the CDR3 is TGTGCCAGCAGCTTATACGTTCTGACAGGGACCTCTGGAAACACCATATATTTT.

This clone appeared once. V is TRBV10-3 and J is TRBJ2-7, with 10 positions matching TRBD1. The CDR3 loop spans 16 amino acids. The germline V gene encodes CDR1 ENHRY and CDR2 SYGVKD. The V segment lost 4 bases and the J segment 1 base; nucleotides outside the gene matches: 7. CDR3 bases: TGTGCCATCAGTGGACAGGGGGCCCTTTATTCCTACGAGCAGTACTTC. Encoded protein: CAISGQGALYSYEQYF.

Only one count was recorded for this clone. V and J are TRBV27 and TRBJ2-1; D is possibly TRBD1 (6 bases). CDR3 length equals 17 residues. V was cut by 9 bases and J by 0 bases, with 21 bases left in between. Germline V CDR1 and CDR2: MNHEY, SMNVEV (reference sequence). The DNA for the CDR3 is TGTGCCAGTATTTCCGGGACATACCGAAGCTCCTACAATGAGCAGTTCTTC. Its protein is CASISGTYRSSYNEQFF.

The chain is built from TRBV7-9 and TRBJ1-1; TRBD1 matches at 8 bases. In germline, CDR1 is SEHNR, CDR2 FQNEAQ (reference sequence). The CDR3 loop spans 14 amino acids. With V trimmed by 6 bases and J by 1 base, 4 bases remained unmatched. The CDR3 nucleotides are TGTGCCAGCAGGATGGACAGGGCGAACACTGAAGCTTTCTTT. Amino acid sequence: CASRMDRANTEAFF.

CDR3 residues: CASSLSGTSGGTSTDTQYF. CDR3 nucleotide sequence: TGTGCCAGCAGCCTCTCGGGGACTAGCGGGGGGACTAGCACAGATACGCAGTATTTT. The V gene is TRBV4-2, the J gene TRBJ2-3; 15 nucleotides agree with TRBD2. The CDR3 covers 19 residues. Germline-derived CDR1 and CDR2 are LGHNA and YNFKEQ. V lost 4 bases and J lost 0; bases outside the gene matches: 8.

CDR3 in DNA: TGCGCCAGCAGCTTGGTGGGACAGGGGTTCACCGGGGAGCTGTTTTTT. It encodes CASSLVGQGFTGELFF. The chain has TRBV5-1 and TRBJ2-2, with 10 bases matching TRBD1. Germline trimming cut 0 bases from V and 4 bases from J; bases unmatched to any gene: 3. The CDR3 is made up of 16 amino acids. Per the germline V gene, CDR1 is SGHRS and CDR2 is YFSETQ. Drawing the rest from reference TRBV5-1 and TRBJ2-2, the complete variable domain is KAGVTQTPRYLIKTRGQQVTLSCSPISGHRSVSWYQQTPGQGLQFLFEYFSETQRNKGNFPGRFSGRQFSNSRSEMNVSTLELGDSALYLCASSLVGQGFTGELFFGEGSRLTVL.

This clone is a singleton in its sample. This chain connects TRBV5-1 to TRBJ2-1, with TRBD2 matching over 10 bases. The germline CDR1 and CDR2 sequences are SGHRS and YFSETQ. V was clipped by 4 bases and J by 9 bases; unmatched bases: 10. The CDR3 has 15 amino acids. DNA of the CDR3: TGCGCCAGCAGCCTTTCAGCGGGGGGGCCTAGTGAGCAGTTCTTC. Protein: CASSLSAGGPSEQFF. Supplemented by reference TRBV5-1 and TRBJ2-1, the full variable domain reads KAGVTQTPRYLIKTRGQQVTLSCSPISGHRSVSWYQQTPGQGLQFLFEYFSETQRNKGNFPGRFSGRQFSNSRSEMNVSTLELGDSALYLCASSLSAGGPSEQFFGPGTRLTVL.

This clone was picked up one time. This rearrangement joins TRBV2 to TRBJ1-2, with D perhaps matching TRBD1 (5 bases). CDR3 length: 15 residues. Trimming pared 5 bases from V and 1 base from J, leaving 14 bases between. The germline gives CDR1 SNHLY, CDR2 FYNNEI. The CDR3 sequence is CASSLQDSYNYGYTF. CDR3 nucleotides: TGTGCCAGCAGTTTACAGGATTCTTATAACTATGGCTACACCTTC.

The CDR3 coding sequence is TGCAGCGTTGAAGTAGGGGGCAATGGCTACACCTTC. Its translation is CSVEVGGNGYTF. This chain links TRBV29-1 with TRBJ1-2, with 7 bases lining up with TRBD1. The CDR3 has 12 residues. V shed 1 base, J shed 6 bases, and the junction held 2 bases outside the gene matches. Looked up from germline, CDR1 is SQVTM and CDR2 is ANQGSEA. Full variable domain (remainder filled in from reference TRBV29-1 and TRBJ1-2): SAVISQKPSRDICQRGTSLTIQCQVDSQVTMMFWYRQQPGQSLTLIATANQGSEATYESGFVIDKFPISRPNLTFSTLTVSNMSPEDSSIYLCSVEVGGNGYTFGSGTRLTVV.

This chain joins TRBV5-3 and TRBJ2-3; TRBD1 matches at 9 bases. TRBV5-3 is an ORF for which the function is uncertain. V lost 4 bases and J lost 1; bases outside the gene matches: 13. The CDR3 is made up of 18 amino acids. CDR3 sequence reads: CARSRETPGQGRTDTQYF. CDR3 DNA sequence: TGTGCCAGAAGCCGAGAAACCCCGGGACAGGGACGCACAGATACGCAGTATTTT.

The rearrangement links TRBV7-9 to TRBJ2-5; D may be TRBD2 (7 bases). Trimming took off 10 bases at V and 2 bases at J, with 20 bases between the two ends. Germline V gives CDR1 SEHNR, CDR2 FQNEAQ (reference sequence). The CDR3 spans 15 residues. Written as DNA, the CDR3 is TGTGCCACAACGGGGGGCCCTACCATACAAGAGACCCAGTACTTC. Its protein is CATTGGPTIQETQYF. The whole variable domain, filled in from reference TRBV7-9 and TRBJ2-5, reads DTGVSQNPRHKITKRGQNVTFRCDPISEHNRLYWYRQTLGQGPEFLTYFQNEAQLEKSRLLSDRFSAERPKGSFSTLEIQRTEQGDSAMYLCATTGGPTIQETQYFGPGTRLLVL.

This clone was seen only a few times. This chain connects TRBV7-6 to TRBJ2-5; D is uncertain. Trimming removed 5 bases at V and 5 bases at J, with 12 bases between. Germline V lookup: CDR1 SGHVS, CDR2 FNYEAQ. The CDR3 sequence is 13 residues long. The CDR3 spells CASSPRQGETQYF. The CDR3 bases are TGTGCCAGCAGCCCGAGGCAAGGGGAGACCCAGTACTTC.

The V call is TRBV19, the J call TRBJ1-5, with D maybe TRBD1 (5 bases). The CDR3 totals 13 residues. Per germline, CDR1 LNHDA and CDR2 SQIVND (reference sequence). The CDR3 loop is CLFRAGGYQPQHF. DNA of the CDR3: TGTCTCTTTCGGGCGGGGGGATATCAGCCCCAGCATTTT.

The chain is built from TRBV5-1 and TRBJ1-5, with 9 positions matching TRBD1. Germline CDR1 is SGHRS and CDR2 is YFSETQ. The CDR3 is 16 amino acids. With 3 bases clipped from V and 1 base from J, the junction kept 5 bases outside the gene matches. CDR3: CASSWGTGRSNQPQHF. CDR3 coding DNA: TGCGCCAGCAGCTGGGGGACAGGGAGGAGCAATCAGCCCCAGCATTTT.

This clone was recorded only once. The CDR3 is CSVEPGQSTDTQYF. The DNA of the CDR3 is TGCAGCGTTGAGCCGGGACAGAGCACAGATACGCAGTATTTT. The chain carries TRBV29-1 and TRBJ2-3; 7 bases map to TRBD1. V gave up 3 bases and J gave up 0 bases; unmatched junction bases: 3. Germline V gene sequence: CDR1 SQVTM, CDR2 ANQGSEA. The CDR3 totals 14 residues.

The V and J genes are TRBV5-5 and TRBJ2-3; D possibly matches TRBD1 or TRBD2 (5 bases each). CDR3 length: 15 residues. Trimming took off 0 bases at V and 2 bases at J, with 10 bases between the two ends. The V gene's germline CDR1 is SGHKS and CDR2 YYEKEE (reference sequence). CDR3 sequence: CASSLDWGTTDTQYF. DNA for the CDR3: TGTGCCAGCAGCTTGGACTGGGGGACCACAGATACGCAGTATTTT. Variable domain in full (rest from reference TRBV5-5 and TRBJ2-3): DAGVTQSPTHLIKTRGQQVTLRCSPISGHKSVSWYQQVLGQGPQFIFQYYEKEERGRGNFPDRFSARQFPNYSSELNVNALLLGDSALYLCASSLDWGTTDTQYFGPGTRLTVL.

In its sample, this clone was seen a few times. The rearrangement links TRBV7-9 to TRBJ2-7; D perhaps matches TRBD2 (5 bases). CDR3 length equals 15 residues. Trimming left V 3 bases short and J 6 bases short, with 18 bases between. Germline V gives CDR1 SEHNR, CDR2 FQNEAQ (reference sequence). CDR3 in amino acids: CASSFYGSLLGEQYF. The CDR3 region has the DNA TGTGCCAGCAGCTTTTATGGGTCCCTACTAGGCGAGCAGTACTTC. Based on the CDR3 plus reference TRBV7-9 and TRBJ2-7, the full variable domain is DTGVSQNPRHKITKRGQNVTFRCDPISEHNRLYWYRQTLGQGPEFLTYFQNEAQLEKSRLLSDRFSAERPKGSFSTLEIQRTEQGDSAMYLCASSFYGSLLGEQYFGPGTRLTVT.

CDR3 in amino acids: CASGSSLASGGNSYEQYF. CDR3 nucleotides: TGTGCCAGCGGGAGCTCTCTGGCTAGCGGGGGGAACTCCTACGAGCAGTACTTC. The V call is TRBV2, the J call TRBJ2-7; 11 bases map to TRBD2. J lost 0 bases, V lost 8 bases, and 15 bases had no gene match. The germline V gene has CDR1 SNHLY and CDR2 FYNNEI. This CDR3 has 18 residues.